This T cell receptor beta chain was sequenced during a study of T cells in Graves' hyperthyroidism and ophthalmopathy. At the level of the study: Pretreatment peripheral blood was obtained at initial diagnosis.

Per germline, CDR1 LGHNA and CDR2 YNFKEQ. CDR3 size: 15 residues. Trimming removed 0 bases at V and 1 base at J, with 9 bases between. RNA transcripts gave rise to amplified TCR beta CDR3 regions. When the TCR CDR3 underwent first-round RT-PCR, the HTBI primer set was used. TCRdb used MiXCR to reprocess the multiplex PCR reads, holding one entry per CDR3 protein. The sample consists of 600,000 to 900,000 distinct CDR3 sequences, about 16% of them appearing once. Diagnosis relied on clinical symptoms, serum thyroxine and TRAb, thyroid ultrasound and orbital computed tomography. The sequenced sample was blood. The chain joins TRBV4-2 to TRBJ1-2; D gene unclear. The source of this sequence is a man in his late teens or twenties with Graves' hyperthyroidism. The chain's CDR3 is CASSQDSALNYGYTF. In nucleotides, the CDR3 is TGTGCCAGCAGCCAAGATTCTGCGCTTAACTATGGCTACACCTTC.